Detailed here is one T cell receptor beta chain. Its target is unknown. From germline, CDR1 is SGHVS and CDR2 FQNEAQ. The CDR3 runs 15 residues. Trimming left V 0 bases short and J 7 bases short, with 13 bases between. Individual cDNA molecules received unique molecular identifiers. MiXCR, run by TCRdb on the 5' RACE reads, gives a single entry per CDR3 protein. The table includes 75,000 or so distinct CDR3 sequences, 11% to 15% detected once. This sample was included in a study of early T cells in non-severe SARS-CoV-2 infection. Study at large: It was bulk RNA from unsorted whole blood that was sequenced, and the chains were unpaired.

Study findings and constraints: VDJdb matches were skewed toward anti-spike CD8 T cell responses.

The specimen was whole blood. This chain uses TRBV7-8 with TRBJ2-1; tentatively, D is TRBD1 or TRBD2 (6 bases each). The TCR originated in an adult who was a healthcare worker with PCR-confirmed SARS-CoV-2 infection or an uninfected control (not recorded which). The CDR3 loop is CASSLAWGAENEQFF. The CDR3 nucleotides read TGTGCCAGCAGCTTAGCCTGGGGGGCAGAGAATGAGCAGTTCTTC.